This T cell receptor (beta chain) is drawn from a study of CD4 T cells in relation to SARS-CoV-2 and coronaviruses. Overall study: ViraFEST: approximately eleven-day antigen culture of PBMCs, then TCR beta CDR3 sequencing.

Remarks on this clone: The antigen is undetermined.

Germline lookup yields CDR1 MRHNA and CDR2 SNTAGT. The CDR3 loop spans 13 amino acids. V dropped 0 bases and J dropped 3 bases, with 3 bases sitting between them. Produced via immunoSEQ multiplex PCR; TCRdb's table is partial and in-frame only. This table holds 18,000 or so clones, more than 75% found once. CD4+ T cells from unexposed donors were obtained before the COVID-19 pandemic (2011-2018). After roughly ten days of culture, CD4+ T cells were isolated. Testing used SARS-CoV-2 S/N and four cold-coronavirus spikes on unexposed-donor CD4+ T cells, cells permitting. This receptor was obtained from a human donor in good health. The chain uses TRBV6-4 and TRBJ1-5; D call uncertain. The sequenced material came from CD4+ T cells from PBMCs, cultured in vitro. The CDR3 DNA is TGTGCCAGCAGTGACTCGCACAATCAGCCCCAGCATTTT. Residues: CASSDSHNQPQHF.